Shown below are 23 T cell receptor beta chains from a single sample sequenced in a study of vaccination and CD4 T cells after COVID-19. These receptors are not linked to any known antigen. Oncomine TCR Beta short-read sequencing was applied to DNA from cultured CD4+ T cells. Each CDR3 protein gets one entry after TCRdb re-called the PCR reads with MiXCR. Here the sample spans about 14,000 distinct CDR3 sequences, 61% being singletons. The treatment is: approximately 9-day PBMC culture with coronavirus spike peptide pools or control peptides (ViraFEST assay). Sequencing was done on a sample of CD4+ T cells from blood, cultured in vitro. The receptors stem from a human donor who had recovered from COVID-19.

The V and J genes are TRBV11-3 and TRBJ1-1; D is possibly TRBD1 (6 bases). Trimming pared 1 base from V and 4 bases from J, leaving 13 bases between. The CDR3 consists of 15 residues. Germline CDR1 and CDR2: SGHNT and YENEEA. The CDR3 DNA reads as TGTGCCAGCAGCTTAGGAGGGGGGGTGCCCACTGAAGCTTTCTTT. Translating gives CASSLGGGVPTEAFF.

The rearrangement joins TRBV6-1 to TRBJ1-2; TRBD1 matches 8 bases. The CDR3 extends over 13 amino acids. V dropped 6 bases and J dropped 6; count of bases not matched to a gene: 6. Germline V CDR1 and CDR2: MNHNS, SASEGT. The CDR3 bases are TGTGCCAGCAGAAAGACAGGGGTGAATGGCTACACCTTC. This encodes CASRKTGVNGYTF.

This clonotype was picked up a small number of times. V gene TRBV6-1 combines with J gene TRBJ1-2; D is uncertain. The CDR3 spans 12 residues. CDR1 MNHNS and CDR2 SASEGT come from the germline V gene. V dropped 0 bases and J dropped 7 bases, with 6 bases sitting between them. The CDR3 spells CASSEAWGGYTF. The CDR3 DNA sequence: TGTGCCAGCAGTGAAGCTTGGGGTGGCTACACCTTC.

This clonotype was seen a handful of times. The genes are TRBV7-2 and TRBJ2-7; D gene ambiguous. V gave up 1 base and J gave up 6 bases, with 4 bases separating them. CDR1 and CDR2 (germline): SGHTA, FQGNSA. This CDR3 comprises 11 residues. CDR3 protein: CASSLESEQYF. In DNA, the CDR3 is TGTGCCAGCAGCTTAGAGAGCGAGCAGTACTTC.

There are a few counts of this clonotype. The rearrangement uses TRBV20-1 and TRBJ1-2; 8 nucleotides align to TRBD1. J was trimmed by 8 bases and V by 3 bases; bases with no gene match: 8. This CDR3 has 13 amino acids. CDR1 and CDR2 from the germline V gene are DFQATT and SNEGSKA (reference sequence). The CDR3 loop is CSARDVRGQGYTF. CDR3 sequence (DNA): TGCAGTGCTAGGGACGTCAGGGGGCAGGGCTACACCTTC.

In the case of this clonotype: The junction departs from the called germline gene at one end, perhaps through a read error. The chain is built from TRBV6-1 and TRBJ2-7; D perhaps matches TRBD2 (6 bases). The germline CDR1 and CDR2 sequences are MNHNS and SASEGT. CDR3 length equals 16 residues. The CDR3 coding sequence is TGTGCCAGCTCAGCCGGCCCGGGACCCACGGACTACGGGCAGTACTTC. Residues: CASSAGPGPTDYGQYF.

This chain links TRBV24-1 with TRBJ1-2, with D maybe TRBD1 (6 bases). V lost 2 bases and J 2 bases, leaving 8 bases between the germline ends. The CDR3 consists of 14 residues. CDR1 and CDR2 (germline): KGHDR, SFDVKD. The CDR3 here is CATSDSTGNYGYTF. DNA of the CDR3: TGTGCCACCAGTGATTCTACAGGGAACTATGGCTACACCTTC.

V gene TRBV6-4 combines with J gene TRBJ2-1, with unresolved D. Trimming took 7 bases from V and 5 from J, leaving 9 bases between them. The CDR3 contains 12 residues. Per the germline V gene, CDR1 is MRHNA and CDR2 is SNTAGT. CDR3 region: CASIKLNNEQFF. The CDR3 DNA follows: TGTGCCAGCATTAAACTGAACAATGAGCAGTTCTTC.

This chain joins TRBV19 and TRBJ2-3; 13 bases align to TRBD2. Germline CDR1 is LNHDA and CDR2 is SQIVND (reference sequence). This CDR3 comprises 16 residues. J lost 4 bases, V lost 4 bases, and 5 bases had no gene match. CDR3 bases: TGTGCCAGTAGTAAATGGACTAGCGGGAGCGCAGATACGCAGTATTTT. Translation gives CASSKWTSGSADTQYF.

This clonotype turned up a few times. The rearrangement links TRBV2 to TRBJ2-3; the D gene is possibly TRBD1 (6 bases). Trimming took off 4 bases at V and 2 bases at J, with 13 bases between the two ends. CDR3 length: 15 amino acids. Germline V CDR1 and CDR2: SNHLY, FYNNEI. CDR3: CASSAAGVITDTQYF. Written as DNA, the CDR3 is TGTGCCAGCAGTGCGGCAGGGGTCATCACAGATACGCAGTATTTT.

Written as DNA, the CDR3 is TGTGCCACCAGCAGAGATGGGGATTACACCTTC. This codes for CATSRDGDYTF. V usage is TRBV15 and J usage is TRBJ1-2; D unclear. Per the germline V gene, CDR1 is LNHNV and CDR2 is YYDKDF (reference sequence). V lost 0 bases and J lost 11, with 7 bases in between. This CDR3 comprises 11 residues.

The chain recombines TRBV11-3 with TRBJ1-3; D is unclear. This CDR3 comprises 12 residues. The V gene's germline CDR1 is SGHNT and CDR2 YENEEA. Trimming shortened V by 5 bases and J by 11 bases, and 13 bases separated the two germline ends. The CDR3 DNA reads as TGTGCCAGCAGCCAACGGGAGGATGCCATATATTTT. This sequence encodes CASSQREDAIYF.

CDR3 DNA: TGTGCCAGCAGCTCCGAAGCGGGGGATCTTAACACCGGGGAGCTGTTTTTT. It codes for CASSSEAGDLNTGELFF. The gene calls are TRBV7-2 and TRBJ2-2, with 8 bases that match TRBD2. Unmatched junction bases numbered 9, after V lost 4 bases and J lost 2 bases. The germline V gene encodes CDR1 SGHTA and CDR2 FQGNSA. The CDR3 covers 17 residues.

The V and J genes are TRBV20-1 and TRBJ2-3; 9 bases map to TRBD2. The germline V gene has CDR1 DFQATT and CDR2 SNEGSKA (reference sequence). V shed 5 bases and J 2 bases; nucleotides not matched to a gene: 8. The length of the CDR3 is 15 residues. CDR3 sequence: CSALRLADITDTQYF. The CDR3 coding sequence is TGCAGTGCTCTGAGACTAGCGGATATCACAGATACGCAGTATTTT.

The gene calls are TRBV12-3 or TRBV12-4 and TRBJ2-4, with 7 positions matching TRBD2. The CDR3 spans 15 residues. V gave up 6 bases and J gave up 7 bases; unmatched junction bases: 12. The CDR3 loop is CASSRASGHGNIQYF. In DNA form, the CDR3 reads TGTGCCAGCAGCCGAGCTAGCGGCCATGGCAACATTCAGTACTTC.

The chain links TRBV6-5 to TRBJ2-7; TRBD2 matches at 7 bases. The junction had 17 bases not matched to a gene; V was cut back by 0 bases and J by 3 bases. CDR3 length equals 19 residues. Germline V gene lookup returns CDR1 MNHEY and CDR2 SVGAGI. In DNA, the CDR3 is TGTGCCAGCAGTTACTCGACTGGAGTAGGGCTAGCGGAATACTACGAGCAGTACTTC. Amino acid sequence: CASSYSTGVGLAEYYEQYF.

The chain recombines TRBV7-2 with TRBJ1-2; TRBD1 agrees at 10 bases. The V gene end was trimmed by 0 bases and the J gene end by 4 bases; junction bases not matched to a gene: 8. CDR1 and CDR2 (germline): SGHTA, FQGNSA. The CDR3 length is 17 residues. The CDR3 protein is CASSLAQTGGVSYGYTF. In DNA form, the CDR3 reads TGTGCCAGCAGCTTAGCCCAGACAGGGGGCGTCTCCTATGGCTACACCTTC.

This chain joins TRBV10-3 and TRBJ1-5, with D maybe TRBD1 (6 bases). There are 14 residues in the CDR3. V lost 0 bases and J lost 5, with 8 bases in between. Germline V gives CDR1 ENHRY, CDR2 SYGVKD. The CDR3 is CAISESPGDQPQHF. DNA of the CDR3: TGTGCCATCAGTGAGTCGCCAGGGGATCAGCCCCAGCATTTT.

The chain is built from TRBV19 and TRBJ1-1; no definite D call. Between the trimmed V and J ends, which lost 3 bases and 0 bases, there was a span of 23 bases. The CDR3 has 19 amino acids. Germline-derived CDR1 and CDR2 are LNHDA and SQIVND (reference sequence). The CDR3, as DNA: TGTGCCAGTAGTATTAGCAGGTGGTCGGCCAGGACTATGAACACTGAAGCTTTCTTT. Amino acids: CASSISRWSARTMNTEAFF. The entire variable domain, with the rest obtained from reference TRBV19 and TRBJ1-1, is as follows: DGGITQSPKYLFRKEGQNVTLSCEQNLNHDAMYWYRQDPGQGLRLIYYSQIVNDFQKGDIAEGYSVSREKKESFPLTVTSAQKNPTAFYLCASSISRWSARTMNTEAFFGQGTRLTVV.

This chain uses TRBV4-1 with TRBJ1-5, with D maybe TRBD1 (6 bases). This CDR3 has 15 amino acids. The germline V gene encodes CDR1 MGHRA and CDR2 YSYEKL. The ends were cut back, 4 bases at V and 1 base at J, with 11 bases in the middle. Written as DNA, the CDR3 is TGCGCCAGCAGCCCCCAGGGGACAAGCAATCAGCCCCAGCATTTT. It is translated as CASSPQGTSNQPQHF.

V usage is TRBV28 and J usage is TRBJ1-5, with D unclear. Germline assignment: CDR1 MDHEN and CDR2 SYDVKM. V dropped 11 bases and J dropped 0 bases, with 11 bases sitting between them. This CDR3 region has 13 residues. The CDR3 spells CAVRGSSNQPQHF. The CDR3 nucleotides read TGTGCCGTCCGGGGAAGTAGCAATCAGCCCCAGCATTTT.

This clonotype was picked up a small number of times. This rearrangement joins TRBV20-1 to TRBJ2-5, with D perhaps matching TRBD1 (6 bases). The CDR3 runs to 13 residues. Deletions cut 3 bases from V and 2 bases from J, with 10 bases between. Germline V lookup: CDR1 DFQATT, CDR2 SNEGSKA (reference sequence). The CDR3 region has the DNA TGCAGTGCTAGTATGACAGGACAAGAGACCCAGTACTTC. Translation: CSASMTGQETQYF.

V and J are TRBV18 and TRBJ1-6, with D perhaps TRBD1 (5 bases). The germline V gene has CDR1 KGHSH and CDR2 LQKENI. The CDR3 has 17 residues. Trimming stripped 3 bases from V and 5 bases from J, with 17 bases between. The CDR3 region has the DNA TGTGCCAGCTCACCCCAGCAGGGATCAAGGAATAATTCACCCCTCCACTTT. This sequence encodes CASSPQQGSRNNSPLHF.